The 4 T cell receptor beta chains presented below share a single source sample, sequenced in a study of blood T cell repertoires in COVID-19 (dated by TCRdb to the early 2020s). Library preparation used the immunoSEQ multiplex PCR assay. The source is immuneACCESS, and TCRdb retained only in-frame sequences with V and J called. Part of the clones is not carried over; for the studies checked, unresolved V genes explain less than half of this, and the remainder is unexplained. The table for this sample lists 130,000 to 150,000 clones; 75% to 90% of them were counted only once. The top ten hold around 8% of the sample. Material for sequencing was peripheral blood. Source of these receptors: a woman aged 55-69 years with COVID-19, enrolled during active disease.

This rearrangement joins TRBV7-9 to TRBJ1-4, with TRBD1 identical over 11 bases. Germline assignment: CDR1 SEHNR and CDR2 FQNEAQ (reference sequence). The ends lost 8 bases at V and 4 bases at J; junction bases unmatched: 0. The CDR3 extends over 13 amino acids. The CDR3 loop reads CASGTGGNEKLFF. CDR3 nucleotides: TGTGCCAGCGGGACAGGGGGTAATGAAAAACTGTTTTTT.

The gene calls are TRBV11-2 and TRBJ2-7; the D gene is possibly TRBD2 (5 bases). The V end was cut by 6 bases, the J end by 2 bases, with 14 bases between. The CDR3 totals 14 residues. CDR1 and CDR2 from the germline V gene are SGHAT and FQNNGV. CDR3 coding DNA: TGTGCCAGCAGAGGACTTCTTGGCACCTACGAGCAGTACTTC. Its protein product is CASRGLLGTYEQYF.

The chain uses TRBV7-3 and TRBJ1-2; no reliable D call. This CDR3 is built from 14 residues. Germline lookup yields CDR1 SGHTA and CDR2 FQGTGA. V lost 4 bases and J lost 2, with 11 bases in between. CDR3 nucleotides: TGTGCCAGCAGCTCCCCCGGGGTGAACTATGGCTACACCTTC. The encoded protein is CASSSPGVNYGYTF.

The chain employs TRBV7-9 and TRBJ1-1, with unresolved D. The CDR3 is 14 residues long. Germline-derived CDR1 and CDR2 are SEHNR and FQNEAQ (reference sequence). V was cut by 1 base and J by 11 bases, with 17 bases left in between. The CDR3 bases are TGTGCCAGCAGCTTAGTTGGAGGGCTGACTCTGGCTTTCTTT. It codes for CASSLVGGLTLAFF.